One T cell receptor (beta chain) is described in this entry. This record comes from a study of cytotoxic CD8 clonotypes in ibrutinib-treated CLL. The germline CDR1 and CDR2 sequences are SGHNT and YYREEE (reference sequence). Trimming cost V 4 bases and J 5 bases; bases outside gene matches: 8. This CDR3 comprises 15 residues. Only in-frame clones appear in the TCRdb table, and some are missing; sequencing was by immunoSEQ multiplex PCR. The data contain approximately 150,000 clones, roughly 80% of them singletons. The receptor's source is a human donor with chronic lymphocytic leukemia. The chain employs TRBV5-4 and TRBJ2-5; TRBD2 aligns across 10 bases. The source material was PBMCs, sampled after 24 months of ibrutinib treatment. The CDR3 coding sequence is TGTGCCAGCAGCCAGTCTAGCGGGAGTCACGAGACCCAGTACTTC. It yields the protein CASSQSSGSHETQYF.